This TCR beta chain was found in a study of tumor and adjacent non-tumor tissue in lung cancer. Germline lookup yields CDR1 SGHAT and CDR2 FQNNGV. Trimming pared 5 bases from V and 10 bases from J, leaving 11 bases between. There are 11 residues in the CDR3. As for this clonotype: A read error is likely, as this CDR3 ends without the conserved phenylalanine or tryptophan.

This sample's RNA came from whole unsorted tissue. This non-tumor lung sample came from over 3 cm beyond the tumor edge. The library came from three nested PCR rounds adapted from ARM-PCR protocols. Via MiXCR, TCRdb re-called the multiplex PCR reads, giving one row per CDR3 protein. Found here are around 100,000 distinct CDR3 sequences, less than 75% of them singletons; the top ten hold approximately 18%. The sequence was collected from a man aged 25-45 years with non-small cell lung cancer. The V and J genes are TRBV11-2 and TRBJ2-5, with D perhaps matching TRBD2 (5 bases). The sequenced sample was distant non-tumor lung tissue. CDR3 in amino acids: CASSISGVQYL. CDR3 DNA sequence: TGTGCCAGCAGCATCAGCGGAGTCCAGTACCTC.